The sequence of this TCR beta chain was determined in a study of CD8+CD57+ T cells in acquired aplastic anemia. TCR beta VDJ and CDR3 profiles were obtained from a genomic DNA template. TCRdb recomputed calls from the reads with MiXCR, one row per CDR3 protein. The data show approximately 300,000 distinct CDR3 sequences, with approximately 60% seen just once and roughly 1.2% held by the top ten. This clonotype was counted at least ten times. Patients included in sequencing had previously demonstrated CD8+CD57+ cell expansion by flow cytometry. Germline assignment: CDR1 LNHDA and CDR2 SQIVND (reference sequence). CDR3 length equals 15 residues. After removal of 5 bases from V and 1 base from J, the junction contained 7 bases not matched to a gene.

This clonotype originated in a human donor with aplastic anemia. Sequenced: sorted CD4+, CD8+, or CD8+CD57+ T cells (not recorded which) from PBMCs. The V call is TRBV19, the J call TRBJ1-1; 7 bases are shared with TRBD1. The CDR3 loop reads CASSGGTAGNTEAFF. The CDR3 DNA reads TGTGCCAGTAGTGGGGGGACAGCGGGGAACACTGAAGCTTTCTTT. The whole variable domain, remainder taken from reference TRBV19 and TRBJ1-1, is DGGITQSPKYLFRKEGQNVTLSCEQNLNHDAMYWYRQDPGQGLRLIYYSQIVNDFQKGDIAEGYSVSREKKESFPLTVTSAQKNPTAFYLCASSGGTAGNTEAFFGQGTRLTVV.